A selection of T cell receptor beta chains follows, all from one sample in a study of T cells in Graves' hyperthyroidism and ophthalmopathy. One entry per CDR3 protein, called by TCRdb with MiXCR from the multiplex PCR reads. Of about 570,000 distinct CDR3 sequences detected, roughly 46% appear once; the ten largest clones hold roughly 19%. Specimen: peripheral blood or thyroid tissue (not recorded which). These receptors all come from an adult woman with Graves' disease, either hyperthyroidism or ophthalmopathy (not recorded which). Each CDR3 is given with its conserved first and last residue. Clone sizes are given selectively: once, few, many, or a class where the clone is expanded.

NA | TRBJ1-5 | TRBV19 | CASSIPGRNQPQHF
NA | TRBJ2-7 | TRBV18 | CASSETGLDHEQYF
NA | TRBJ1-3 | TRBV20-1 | CSASRPGAAGNTIYF
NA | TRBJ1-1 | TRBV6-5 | CASSRRQWLNTEAFF
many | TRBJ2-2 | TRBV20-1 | CSAERTGDTGELFF
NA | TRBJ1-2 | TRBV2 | CASSESGKGNYGYTF
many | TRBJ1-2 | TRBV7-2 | CASSANRGRDGYTF
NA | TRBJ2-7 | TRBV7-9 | CASSGWTGYEQYF
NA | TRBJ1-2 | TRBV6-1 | CASNLQGAGSYGYTF
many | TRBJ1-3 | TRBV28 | CASSLQRGGHMDTIYF
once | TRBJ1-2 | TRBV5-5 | CASSLEYGYTF
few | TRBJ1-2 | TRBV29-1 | CSVDLLHGYTF
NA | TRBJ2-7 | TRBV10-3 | CAISESRDSRRGYTFGSGTYEQYF
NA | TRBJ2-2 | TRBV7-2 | CASSRRLAGRIGELFF
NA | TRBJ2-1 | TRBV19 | CATRGGTSGNNEQFF
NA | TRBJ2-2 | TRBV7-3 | CASSLSLGAVVEAGELFF
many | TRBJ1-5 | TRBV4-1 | CASSPREDQPQHF
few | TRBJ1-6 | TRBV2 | CASKAPSYNSPLHF
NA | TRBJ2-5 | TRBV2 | CASSEVRAGVKVEETQYF
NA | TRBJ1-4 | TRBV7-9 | CASTQGGTGEEKLFF
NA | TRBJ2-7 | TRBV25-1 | CASRDRSGIEQYF
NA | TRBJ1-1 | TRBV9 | CASSVQANTEAFF
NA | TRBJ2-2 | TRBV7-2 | CASSPGWGGDTGELFF
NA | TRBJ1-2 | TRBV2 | CASIKTGTYGYTF
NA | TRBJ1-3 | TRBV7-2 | CASSLPDFHIYF